Presented here are 28 T cell receptor beta chains from one specimen sequenced in a study of T cell responses to AZD1222 COVID-19 vaccine. Sequencing was performed with immunoSEQ multiplex PCR; in TCRdb, only in-frame clones are kept and a portion is missing. The sample yields 100,000 to 150,000 clones, approximately 85% seen once. The sample here was peripheral blood, taken 28 days after the second AZD1222 dose. The receptors shown here come from an adult who received the AZD1222 COVID-19 vaccine.

The chain carries TRBV23-1 and TRBJ2-1; D not resolved. TRBV23-1 is annotated as an ORF whose role is uncertain. The CDR3 contains 18 residues. V was cut by 0 bases and J by 0 bases, with 15 bases left in between. This CDR3 reads CASSQSGQTTSSYNEQFF. The CDR3 coding sequence is TGCGCCAGCAGTCAATCTGGGCAGACAACCAGCTCCTACAATGAGCAGTTCTTC.

The chain combines TRBV15 with TRBJ2-6, with D possibly TRBD1 on 5 matching bases. CDR1 LNHNV and CDR2 YYDKDF come from the germline V gene (reference sequence). The CDR3 totals 18 residues. With 0 bases removed from V and 0 bases from J, the gap between germline ends came to 12 bases. The CDR3 DNA follows: TGTGCCACCAGCAGAGATTTGGGGCCTTCCTCTGGGGCCAACGTCCTGACTTTC. It codes for CATSRDLGPSSGANVLTF.

This clone was observed a single time. The chain couples TRBV9 to TRBJ1-1; no clear D gene. Trimming took off 2 bases at V and 8 bases at J, with 13 bases between the two ends. Germline V lookup: CDR1 SGDLS, CDR2 YYNGEE. This CDR3 comprises 13 residues. The CDR3: CASSVSSVGEAFF. The CDR3 nucleotides are TGTGCCAGCAGCGTTTCATCAGTCGGGGAAGCTTTCTTT.

The rearrangement uses TRBV24-1 and TRBJ1-3, with D possibly TRBD1 on 5 matching bases. The V gene's germline CDR1 is KGHDR and CDR2 SFDVKD. CDR3 length equals 15 residues. Trimming left V 8 bases short and J 0 bases short, with 13 bases between. The CDR3 loop is CATNKGPFSGNTIYF. CDR3 DNA sequence: TGTGCCACCAACAAGGGACCGTTCTCTGGAAACACCATATATTTT.

The chain couples TRBV7-2 to TRBJ2-2; no clear D. This CDR3 spans 14 amino acids. Trimming left V 0 bases short and J 6 bases short, with 8 bases between. CDR1 and CDR2 from the germline V gene are SGHTA and FQGNSA. CDR3 protein: CASSLALDPGELFF. In DNA, the CDR3 is TGTGCCAGCAGCTTAGCGCTGGACCCCGGGGAGCTGTTTTTT.

The rearrangement uses TRBV6-5 and TRBJ2-1, with TRBD2 identical over 7 bases. V lost 4 bases to trimming and J lost 1 base; unmatched junction nucleotides: 7. CDR3 length equals 16 residues. Looked up from germline, CDR1 is MNHEY and CDR2 is SVGAGI. The CDR3 DNA reads TGTGCCAGCAGTTCCCCAGCGGGGCTTTCCTACAATGAGCAGTTCTTC. Protein sequence: CASSSPAGLSYNEQFF.

V is TRBV2 and J is TRBJ1-1; D unresolved. The CDR3 consists of 13 residues. CDR1 is SNHLY and CDR2 is FYNNEI in the germline V gene. Trimming removed 7 bases at V and 4 bases at J, with 13 bases between. The CDR3 nucleotides read TGTGCCAGCATGGCGGGGTTCGGCACTGAAGCTTTCTTT. It encodes CASMAGFGTEAFF.

The chain uses TRBV9 and TRBJ2-2; D uncertain. The CDR3 is made up of 15 amino acids. Trimming shortened V by 5 bases and J by 0 bases, and 11 bases separated the two germline ends. Germline V lookup: CDR1 SGDLS, CDR2 YYNGEE. In nucleotides, the CDR3 is TGTGCCAGCAGTACATGGAGCGCGAACACCGGGGAGCTGTTTTTT. It is translated as CASSTWSANTGELFF.

This clone turned up a few times. J is TRBJ2-3 and V is TRBV15, with 8 bases aligning to TRBD2. The ends lost 9 bases at V and 4 bases at J; junction bases unmatched: 12. This CDR3 contains 15 residues. Germline V gene data show CDR1 as LNHNV and CDR2 as YYDKDF (reference sequence). CDR3 in amino acids: CATSGARGGSDTQYF. CDR3 in DNA: TGTGCCACTTCGGGGGCACGGGGGGGCTCAGATACGCAGTATTTT.

The CDR3 DNA is TGTGCCAGCAGCCCCGGACAGACAACTAATGAAAAACTGTTTTTT. Residues: CASSPGQTTNEKLFF. The chain combines TRBV3-1 (or the pseudogene TRBV3-2) with TRBJ1-4, with D perhaps matching TRBD1 (6 bases). Trimming shortened V by 4 bases and J by 0 bases, and 9 bases separated the two germline ends. CDR1 and CDR2 from the germline V gene are LGHDT and YNNKEL (reference sequence). This CDR3 spans 15 amino acids.

The J gene is TRBJ2-3, the V gene TRBV10-1; no clear D. CDR1 and CDR2 from the germline V gene are WNHNN and SYGVQD (reference sequence). This CDR3 is 14 amino acids long. V lost 6 bases and J 1 base, leaving 11 bases between the germline ends. CDR3 DNA sequence: TGCGCCAGCAGCTTTGGTTCGGGCACAGATACGCAGTATTTT. It encodes CASSFGSGTDTQYF.

The chain employs TRBV9 and TRBJ2-3, with 8 bases fitting TRBD2. The CDR3 spans 18 residues. The ends lost 0 bases at V and 1 base at J; junction bases unmatched: 10. Per the germline V gene, CDR1 is SGDLS and CDR2 is YYNGEE. The CDR3, as DNA: TGTGCCAGCAGCGTAGCGGGAGTAGCCGGGGGGGGCACAGATACGCAGTATTTT. Translation gives CASSVAGVAGGGTDTQYF.

The genes are TRBV27 and TRBJ2-3; 10 bases are shared with TRBD2. CDR1 MNHEY and CDR2 SMNVEV come from the germline V gene (reference sequence). The CDR3 is 17 amino acids. V shed 5 bases, J shed 1 base, and the junction held 9 bases outside the gene matches. CDR3 DNA sequence: TGTGCCAGCAGTCCCTTCCTAGCGGGGGCCCGCACAGATACGCAGTATTTT. It specifies CASSPFLAGARTDTQYF.

The chain has TRBV25-1 and TRBJ1-5; D unresolved. This CDR3 spans 16 amino acids. Trimming cost V 0 bases and J 2 bases, with 11 bases left between them. Germline V gene sequence: CDR1 MGHDK, CDR2 SYGVNS. This CDR3 reads CASSEYSFKGNQPQHF. For the CDR3, the DNA is TGTGCCAGCAGTGAATATTCGTTCAAGGGCAATCAGCCCCAGCATTTT.

The chain links TRBV5-4 to TRBJ2-2, with no clear D. CDR1 is SGHNT, CDR2 YYREEE, per germline (reference sequence). This CDR3 comprises 12 residues. Trimming removed 4 bases from V and 3 bases from J, with 4 bases in between. CDR3 DNA sequence: TGTGCCAGCAGCGCCTACACCGGGGAGCTGTTTTTT. Translating it yields CASSAYTGELFF.

The CDR3: CASSPTGNYGYTF. The CDR3 nucleotides are TGTGCCAGCAGCCCAACGGGGAACTATGGCTACACCTTC. The V gene is TRBV6-2 or TRBV6-3, the J gene TRBJ1-2; D ambiguous. Germline values: CDR1 MNHEY, CDR2 SVGEGT. The CDR3 totals 13 residues. Trimming removed 6 bases at V and 2 bases at J, with 10 bases between.

This clone was observed a few times. The CDR3 here is CASSPFSTPQETQYF. DNA of the CDR3: TGTGCCAGCTCACCATTCAGTACCCCACAAGAGACCCAGTACTTC. V is TRBV18 and J is TRBJ2-5, with D unclear. CDR1 and CDR2 (germline): KGHSH, LQKENI. This CDR3 is built from 15 residues. Trimming left V 2 bases short and J 2 bases short, with 12 bases between.

The chain links TRBV7-2 to TRBJ1-4; no clear D gene. The CDR3 length is 13 residues. The V end lost 3 bases, the J end lost 1 base, and 3 bases lay between the germline ends. Germline V gene lookup returns CDR1 SGHTA and CDR2 FQGNSA. CDR3: CASSLRTNEKLFF. The CDR3 coding sequence is TGTGCCAGCAGCTTGCGAACTAATGAAAAACTGTTTTTT.

This rearrangement joins TRBV7-3 to TRBJ2-3, with D hard to call. Trimming took 1 base from V and 5 from J, leaving 16 bases between them. This CDR3 region has 16 residues. Looked up from germline, CDR1 is SGHTA and CDR2 is FQGTGA. The CDR3 spells CASSLRAPAPGDTQYF. The CDR3 DNA reads TGTGCCAGCAGCTTAAGAGCCCCGGCCCCGGGAGATACGCAGTATTTT.

The chain carries TRBV27 and TRBJ2-5, with TRBD1 identical over 10 bases. CDR1 is MNHEY and CDR2 is SMNVEV in the germline V gene (reference sequence). The CDR3 contains 13 residues. Losses at the gene ends were 8 bases for V and 5 bases for J; bases not matched to a gene: 5. CDR3 residues: CASLDRGRETQYF. CDR3 in DNA: TGTGCCAGCCTTGACAGGGGGCGGGAGACCCAGTACTTC.

The V call is TRBV12-3 or TRBV12-4, the J call TRBJ2-5, with D perhaps TRBD2 (5 bases). The CDR3 extends over 13 amino acids. V shed 3 bases and J shed 1 base, with 6 bases lying between them. CDR3 nucleotide sequence: TGTGCCAGCAGTTTCCTAGCCCAAGAGACCCAGTACTTC. Translation: CASSFLAQETQYF.

The gene calls are TRBV28 and TRBJ1-3, with 9 bases matching TRBD1. The CDR3 is 15 residues long. In germline, CDR1 is MDHEN, CDR2 SYDVKM. The ends lost 5 bases at V and 6 bases at J; junction bases unmatched: 8. The CDR3 spells CASSTPTGGENTIYF. For the CDR3, the DNA is TGTGCCAGCAGTACCCCGACAGGGGGGGAAAACACCATATATTTT.

This clone has only a few counts. The chain combines TRBV4-2 with TRBJ2-1; maybe TRBD2 (6 bases). Per germline, CDR1 LGHNA and CDR2 YNFKEQ. The V gene lost 2 bases and the J gene lost 5 bases, with 16 bases spanning the gap. This CDR3 has 16 amino acids. CDR3 residues: CASSQHLLRGNNEQFF. The CDR3 DNA follows: TGTGCCAGCAGCCAACACCTTCTCCGGGGGAACAATGAGCAGTTCTTC.

The V call is TRBV28, the J call TRBJ2-6; TRBD1 aligns across 7 bases. The CDR3 is 15 residues long. V dropped 8 bases and J dropped 4; count of bases not matched to a gene: 8. Per the germline V gene, CDR1 is MDHEN and CDR2 is SYDVKM. DNA for the CDR3: TGTGCCAGCGGGACAGAGTCTCTGGGGGCCAACGTCCTGACTTTC. This encodes CASGTESLGANVLTF.

This clone was recorded once. J is TRBJ1-1 and V is TRBV5-1; 7 bases match TRBD1. Germline lookup yields CDR1 SGHRS and CDR2 YFSETQ. The CDR3 spans 19 residues. The V segment lost 4 bases and the J segment 1 base; nucleotides outside the gene matches: 19. The CDR3 loop is CASSVMTGNIVTGNTEAFF. The CDR3 DNA follows: TGCGCCAGCAGCGTGATGACAGGGAATATTGTCACGGGGAACACTGAAGCTTTCTTT.

This sequence joins TRBV18 and TRBJ2-7; TRBD1 matches 10 bases. Trimming at V came to 4 bases and at J to 5 bases, leaving 8 bases not matched to a gene. CDR1 is KGHSH, CDR2 LQKENI, per germline. There are 15 residues in the CDR3. CDR3 nucleotide sequence: TGTGCCAGCTCACGTCTGGGACAGGGGACCAACGAGCAGTACTTC. Protein product: CASSRLGQGTNEQYF.

This clone was observed a few times. The chain employs TRBV19 and TRBJ2-3; D may be TRBD1 or TRBD2 (5 bases each). Trimming removed 4 bases at V and 1 base at J, with 18 bases between. Germline V gives CDR1 LNHDA, CDR2 SQIVND (reference sequence). The length of the CDR3 is 17 residues. The CDR3 reads CASSRGTGWDGTDTQYF. In DNA, the CDR3 is TGTGCCAGTAGTAGGGGGACCGGGTGGGATGGCACAGATACGCAGTATTTT.

The J gene is TRBJ2-2, the V gene TRBV6-2 or TRBV6-3; the D call may be TRBD1 or TRBD2 (6 bases each). Trimming removed 6 bases from V and 4 bases from J, with 15 bases in between. The germline CDR1 and CDR2 sequences are MNHEY and SVGEGT. CDR3 length: 15 residues. CDR3 loop: CASSMLWGATGELFF. The DNA for the CDR3 is TGTGCCAGCAGCATGCTATGGGGGGCCACCGGGGAGCTGTTTTTT.